A single sample gave rise to the 9 T cell receptor beta chains below, sequenced in a study of cytomegalovirus exposure and HLA in healthy donors. PCR amplification relied on 60 Vbeta primers (plus 13 Jbeta primers). The protocol was immunoSEQ multiplex PCR, while the TCRdb copy is restricted to in-frame clones and leaves out a portion. This repertoire shows approximately 110,000 clones, 50% to 70% found once; its top ten account for around 3.9%. The sequencing sample was made of PBMCs. The receptors stem from a man aged 25 to 40 in good health and CMV-seropositive.

This clone was counted only a few times. The CDR3 region is CASSYIGRNTEAFF. DNA of the CDR3: TGTGCCAGCAGTTACATTGGTAGGAACACTGAAGCTTTCTTT. The chain is built from TRBV6-5 and TRBJ1-1; D unresolved. The CDR3 sequence is 14 residues long. Germline V gene data show CDR1 as MNHEY and CDR2 as SVGAGI. V shed 2 bases and J shed 1 base, with 8 bases lying between them.

The V gene is TRBV9, the J gene TRBJ2-3; D is possibly TRBD1 (6 bases). The CDR3 spans 13 residues. The germline V and J ends were trimmed by 5 bases and 5 bases, with 12 bases remaining between them. Germline assignment: CDR1 SGDLS and CDR2 YYNGEE. CDR3 residues: CASSSGTRDTQYF. CDR3 coding DNA: TGTGCCAGCAGTTCCGGGACACGAGATACGCAGTATTTT.

The DNA for the CDR3 is TGTGCCAGCAGCTTCACAGGGTATGGGGCCACTGAAGCTTTCTTT. Translated: CASSFTGYGATEAFF. V usage is TRBV7-8 and J usage is TRBJ1-1, with D perhaps TRBD1 (6 bases). The germline V and J ends were trimmed by 3 bases and 4 bases, with 15 bases remaining between them. CDR1 and CDR2 from the germline V gene are SGHVS and FQNEAQ. The CDR3 runs 15 residues.

This clone showed up just once. This rearrangement joins TRBV11-3 to TRBJ1-6; D gene ambiguous. Per the germline V gene, CDR1 is SGHNT and CDR2 is YENEEA. Trimming cost V 0 bases and J 3 bases, with 3 bases left between them. CDR3 size: 14 residues. CDR3 amino acids: CASSLDSYNSPLHF. CDR3 nucleotide sequence: TGTGCCAGCAGCTTAGACAGCTATAATTCACCCCTCCACTTT. Combining the CDR3 with reference TRBV11-3 and TRBJ1-6 gives the whole variable domain EAGVVQSPRYKIIEKKQPVAFWCNPISGHNTLYWYLQNLGQGPELLIRYENEEAVDDSQLPKDRFSAERLKGVDSTLKIQPAELGDSAVYLCASSLDSYNSPLHFGNGTRLTVT.

The chain recombines TRBV10-3 with TRBJ2-7; TRBD1 matches 7 bases. From germline, CDR1 is ENHRY and CDR2 SYGVKD. J gave up 2 bases and V 0 bases, and 10 bases lay outside the gene matches. CDR3 length equals 17 residues. CDR3 nucleotides: TGTGCCATCAGTGAGTCGATATTTGGGACAGACACCTACGAGCAGTACTTC. It yields the protein CAISESIFGTDTYEQYF.

CDR3 loop: CASRPDRVNTGELFF. The CDR3 DNA follows: TGTGCCAGCAGACCGGACAGGGTGAACACCGGGGAGCTGTTTTTT. V gene TRBV7-9 combines with J gene TRBJ2-2, with 8 bases fitting TRBD1. V lost 6 bases and J lost 1; bases outside the gene matches: 4. This CDR3 comprises 15 residues. Germline-derived CDR1 and CDR2 are SEHNR and FQNEAQ (reference sequence).

This clone was observed a few times. This chain joins TRBV2 and TRBJ1-1; 9 positions agree with TRBD1. Trimming removed 8 bases from V and 9 bases from J; junction bases left unmatched: 10. The germline CDR1 and CDR2 sequences are SNHLY and FYNNEI. The CDR3 is made up of 13 amino acids. CDR3 loop: CASSRRTGDQAFF. The CDR3 DNA is TGTGCCAGCTCCCGTAGGACAGGGGATCAAGCTTTCTTT.

The rearrangement joins TRBV6-4 to TRBJ2-3; TRBD2 aligns across 9 bases. The CDR3 is made up of 15 amino acids. V gave up 6 bases and J gave up 5 bases; unmatched junction bases: 9. The V gene's germline CDR1 is MRHNA and CDR2 SNTAGT. Here the CDR3 DNA reads TGTGCCAGCAGAAACCTAGCGGGGCCCCGAGATACGCAGTATTTT. This codes for CASRNLAGPRDTQYF.

The chain recombines TRBV27 with TRBJ1-2, with 7 positions matching TRBD1. CDR3 size: 15 residues. Germline V CDR1 and CDR2: MNHEY, SMNVEV (reference sequence). After removal of 5 bases from V and 3 bases from J, the junction contained 9 bases not matched to a gene. The chain's CDR3 is CASSTKQGIYYGYTF. The CDR3 DNA reads TGTGCCAGCAGTACCAAACAGGGGATTTACTATGGCTACACCTTC.